A single sample is the source of the 20 T cell receptor beta chains below, sequenced in a study of tumor-infiltrating lymphocytes in primary liver carcinoma. Germline DNA was also extracted, with blood RNA taken from unsorted whole blood. TCR beta cDNA was prepared out of 500 ng total RNA by means of a constant-region primer. Generation of the TCR beta libraries relied on three nested multiplex PCR rounds using slightly modified ARM-PCR. PCR rounds one and two used TRBV1-TRBV30 forward primers with a C-beta reverse primer for roughly 9 cycles each. TCRdb reprocessed the multiplex PCR reads with MiXCR, giving one entry per CDR3 protein. The data show about 180,000 distinct CDR3 sequences, with less than 65% seen just once and 72% held by the top ten. Material: peripheral blood. These receptors were obtained from a man aged 35 to 55 with primary liver carcinoma and hepatitis B virus infection.

This rearrangement joins TRBV5-5 to TRBJ2-7; D is uncertain. This CDR3 has 13 residues. Germline V CDR1 and CDR2: SGHKS, YYEKEE (reference sequence). Trimming removed 6 bases at V and 6 bases at J, with 16 bases between. This chain's CDR3 is CASIPGRRVEQYF. Written as DNA, the CDR3 is TGTGCCAGCATTCCTGGACGGCGAGTCGAGCAGTACTTC.

Comment on this clonotype: This clone may be a read error of a much larger clone one base away. The chain is built from TRBV11-2 and TRBJ2-1; unclear D gene. The germline V gene has CDR1 SGHAT and CDR2 FQNNGV. The CDR3 spans 16 residues. The CDR3 nucleotides read TGTGCCAGCAGCTTAGAACGGGCGCGCCCGTACAATGGGCAGTTCTTC. It translates to CASSLERARPYNGQFF.

The chain is built from TRBV6-1 and TRBJ1-5; D is perhaps TRBD1 (5 bases). The CDR3 contains 15 residues. The V end was cut by 1 base, the J end by 5 bases, with 12 bases between. Germline values: CDR1 MNHNS, CDR2 SASEGT. CDR3 amino acids: CASSEVWTKYQPQHF. In DNA form, the CDR3 reads TGTGCCAGCAGTGAAGTGTGGACAAAGTATCAGCCCCAGCATTTT.

A single count supports this clonotype. Its ends do not fully match the called genes, so a read error is possible. This chain joins TRBV11-2 and TRBJ2-3, with TRBD2 matching 10 bases. The CDR3 has 16 residues. Germline V gives CDR1 SGHAT, CDR2 FQNNGV. The CDR3 loop is CTSSSWTSGGTDTQYF. The CDR3 region has the DNA TGTACCAGCAGCTCCTGGACTAGCGGAGGCACAGATACGCAGTATTTT.

In the case of this clonotype: Without the conserved terminal phenylalanine or tryptophan, this CDR3 likely stems from a read error. The gene calls are TRBV29-1 and TRBJ1-5; 8 positions match TRBD1. Germline lookup yields CDR1 SQVTM and CDR2 ANQGSEA. After removal of 6 bases from V and 4 bases from J, the junction contained 5 bases not matched to a gene. This CDR3 comprises 13 residues. The CDR3, as DNA: TGCAGCGTAGGACAGGGTGGGAATCAGCCCCAGCATATT. Its translation: CSVGQGGNQPQHI.

The chain uses TRBV29-1 and TRBJ2-3, with a possible D match to TRBD1 (5 bases). Germline V gene sequence: CDR1 SQVTM, CDR2 ANQGSEA. Trimming took 5 bases from V and 0 from J, leaving 9 bases between them. This CDR3 contains 13 residues. CDR3 residues: CSVLQGSTDTQYF. The CDR3 coding sequence is TGCAGCGTTTTGCAGGGCAGCACAGATACGCAGTATTTT.

About this clonotype itself: An end of the junction differs from the germline gene, which may be a read error. The chain links TRBV12-3 or TRBV12-4 to TRBJ2-7; a possible D gene is TRBD2 (5 bases). The CDR3 sequence is 13 residues long. CDR3 residues: CTSTRRGSYEQYF. The CDR3 nucleotides read TGTACCAGCACCAGACGGGGATCCTACGAGCAGTACTTC.

On this clonotype itself: As the CDR3 is not closed by the conserved phenylalanine or tryptophan, this likely results from a read error. The rearrangement joins TRBV4-1 to TRBJ2-7; TRBD1 agrees at 12 bases. The germline V gene encodes CDR1 MGHRA and CDR2 YSYEKL. Trimming at V came to 1 base and at J to 7 bases, leaving 8 bases not matched to a gene. This CDR3 is 16 amino acids long. This CDR3 is CASSQVPGQGALEQYL. The DNA of the CDR3 is TGCGCCAGCAGCCAAGTCCCGGGACAGGGGGCCCTAGAGCAGTACCTC.

Worth noting for this clonotype: Compared with germline, one end of the junction differs, possibly owing to a read error. The genes are TRBV29-1 and TRBJ2-4, with D tentatively TRBD1 (5 bases). Germline V gives CDR1 SQVTM, CDR2 ANQGSEA. CDR3 length equals 13 residues. The CDR3 loop is CSVLGADKNIQCF. CDR3 nucleotide sequence: TGCAGCGTTCTGGGTGCGGACAAAAACATTCAGTGCTTC. The full variable domain, rest sourced from reference TRBV29-1 and TRBJ2-4, is SAVISQKPSRDICQRGTSLTIQCQVDSQVTMMFWYRQQPGQSLTLIATANQGSEATYESGFVIDKFPISRPNLTFSTLTVSNMSPEDSSIYLCSVLGADKNIQCFGAGTRLSVL.

The rearrangement uses TRBV10-1 and TRBJ2-5, with D possibly being TRBD2 (5 bases). The CDR3 is 13 residues long. V lost 3 bases to trimming and J lost 2 bases, with 7 bases between them. Germline V gives CDR1 WNHNN, CDR2 SYGVQD (reference sequence). The CDR3 here is CASSDTGQETQYF. CDR3 DNA: TGCGCCAGCAGTGATACGGGGCAAGAGACCCAGTACTTC.

The rearrangement uses TRBV6-5 and TRBJ2-3; 11 bases fit TRBD2. Unmatched junction bases numbered 14, after V lost 9 bases and J lost 3 bases. The germline V gene encodes CDR1 MNHEY and CDR2 SVGAGI. This CDR3 contains 17 residues. CDR3 nucleotides: TGTGCCAGTAGTGCTGGAAAGGGGACTAGCGGTACAGATACGCAGTATTTT. This sequence encodes CASSAGKGTSGTDTQYF.

The V and J genes are TRBV5-6 and TRBJ2-5; 9 bases line up with TRBD1. Germline lookup yields CDR1 SGHDT and CDR2 YYEEEE. Trimming at V came to 3 bases and at J to 7 bases, leaving 7 bases not matched to a gene. The CDR3 extends over 14 amino acids. CDR3 amino acids: CASSSYRGLRTQYF. CDR3 in DNA: TGTGCCAGCAGCTCGTACAGGGGGCTAAGGACCCAGTACTTC.

The genes are TRBV12-3 or TRBV12-4 and TRBJ1-6; D is unresolved. Trimming left V 7 bases short and J 5 bases short, with 3 bases between. This CDR3 region has 11 residues. The CDR3 bases are TGTGCCAGCACCAATAATTCACCCCTCCACTTT. Residues: CASTNNSPLHF.

This clonotype was detected many times. The gene calls are TRBV11-2 and TRBJ2-1; D remains unclear. The CDR3 contains 13 residues. Trimming stripped 4 bases from V and 3 bases from J, with 7 bases between. Germline lookup yields CDR1 SGHAT and CDR2 FQNNGV. The chain's CDR3 is CASSSQDYNEQFF. The CDR3 nucleotides read TGTGCCAGCAGCTCGCAGGACTACAATGAGCAGTTCTTC. Full variable domain (missing parts from reference TRBV11-2 and TRBJ2-1): EAGVAQSPRYKIIEKRQSVAFWCNPISGHATLYWYQQILGQGPKLLIQFQNNGVVDDSQLPKDRFSAERLKGVDSTLKIQPAKLEDSAVYLCASSSQDYNEQFFGPGTRLTVL.

In this sample, this clonotype turned up once. CDR3 coding DNA: TGCGCCAGTGGGACAGACTCCTACAATGAGCAGTTCTTC. This translates into CASGTDSYNEQFF. The chain is built from TRBV5-1 and TRBJ2-1; 7 nucleotides agree with TRBD1. V dropped 8 bases and J dropped 0; count of bases not matched to a gene: 2. This CDR3 region has 13 residues. In germline, CDR1 is SGHRS, CDR2 YFSETQ.

Concerning this clonotype itself: Relative to the germline gene, one junction end is altered; a read error may explain this. V and J are TRBV11-2 and TRBJ2-5, with D perhaps TRBD2 (5 bases). The CDR3 runs to 14 residues. Germline V gene lookup returns CDR1 SGHAT and CDR2 FQNNGV. The CDR3 spells CASSFDRVGETQYF. As DNA, the CDR3 is TGTGCCAGCAGCTTCGACCGGGTGGGAGAGACACAGTACTTC.

The CDR3 DNA sequence: TGCGCCAGCAGGGCGAGTCGAGGCAATCAGCCCCAGCATTTT. It encodes CASRASRGNQPQHF. The chain couples TRBV10-2 to TRBJ1-5; no definite D call. CDR3 length: 14 residues. The germline V gene encodes CDR1 WSHSY and CDR2 SAAADI. Trimming left V 6 bases short and J 2 bases short, with 11 bases between.

This clonotype was found once. It may be a read error: a sequence one base away is much more abundant. This chain uses TRBV12-3 or TRBV12-4 with TRBJ2-1; the D is unclear. CDR3 length equals 12 residues. The V and J ends lost 2 bases and 7 bases respectively, with 6 bases between them. The CDR3 spells CASSLTWNEQFF. CDR3 nucleotides: TGTGCCAGCAGTTTAACGTGGAATGAGCAGTTCTTC.

The table lists this clonotype with many counts. The chain couples TRBV5-6 to TRBJ2-5; D possibly corresponds to TRBD1 (5 bases). Germline CDR1 is SGHDT and CDR2 is YYEEEE. V shed 0 bases and J shed 5 bases, with 11 bases lying between them. The CDR3 covers 14 residues. The CDR3 nucleotides are TGTGCCAGCAGCTTGGGCAGGGTCAGGGAGACCCAGTACTTC. Encoded protein: CASSLGRVRETQYF. The full variable domain, completed using reference TRBV5-6 and TRBJ2-5, is DAGVTQSPTHLIKTRGQQVTLRCSPKSGHDTVSWYQQALGQGPQFIFQYYEEEERQRGNFPDRFSGHQFPNYSSELNVNALLLGDSALYLCASSLGRVRETQYFGPGTRLLVL.

The rearrangement links TRBV14 to TRBJ2-7; 10 positions match TRBD1. Germline loops: CDR1 SGHDN, CDR2 FVKESK. The CDR3 length is 16 residues. V gave up 4 bases and J gave up 2 bases; unmatched junction bases: 8. CDR3 coding DNA: TGTGCCAGCAGCCCCATGGGGGGACAGGGGCCCTACGAGCAGTACTTC. It yields the protein CASSPMGGQGPYEQYF.